This TCR beta chain is drawn from a study of blood T cell repertoires in COVID-19. The overall study: COVID-19 samples from acute and convalescent phases originated in the United States, Italy and Spain. The analysed material was cDNA or gDNA that came from T cells, B-cell-depleted T cells, or PBMCs.

Germline V CDR1 and CDR2: SGHRS, YFSETQ. The germline V and J ends were trimmed by 5 bases and 0 bases, with 9 bases remaining between them. This CDR3 region has 14 residues. In the authors' methods: Amplified reference gene primers provided the basis for estimating nucleated cell counts. The method was immunoSEQ multiplex PCR; TCRdb's version includes in-frame clones alone and lacks a portion of them. V and J calls and clone size are given by that table; D and trimming were obtained from the DNA. Of 490,000 or so clones listed, 70% to 90% are singletons. Donors in Cohort 3 counted as recovered after two negative PCRs, clearance, or symptom resolution.

The sample was PBMCs or T cells enriched from blood (not recorded which). This TCR was sampled from a woman between 40 and 55 years old who had recovered from COVID-19. The chain is built from TRBV5-1 and TRBJ1-3; D not resolved. The CDR3: CASSNPSSGNTIYF. In DNA, the CDR3 is TGCGCCAGCAGTAACCCCAGCTCTGGAAACACCATATATTTT.